This T cell receptor beta chain is drawn from a study of T cell responses to AZD1222 COVID-19 vaccine. The method was immunoSEQ multiplex PCR; TCRdb's version includes in-frame clones alone and lacks a portion of them. The sample lists 85,000 to 100,000 clones; roughly 92% were seen once. Per the germline V gene, CDR1 is SNHLY and CDR2 is FYNNEI. The CDR3 has 17 amino acids. The ends lost 6 bases at V and 5 bases at J; junction bases unmatched: 13. The chain combines TRBV2 with TRBJ1-4, with 9 positions matching TRBD1. The sequences come from peripheral blood, collected on day 0 of AZD1222 vaccination. This receptor was obtained from an adult in good health. CDR3: CASSRGTGRGLNEKLFF. In DNA form, the CDR3 reads TGTGCCAGCAGCCGAGGGACAGGGCGAGGATTGAATGAAAAACTGTTTTTT.